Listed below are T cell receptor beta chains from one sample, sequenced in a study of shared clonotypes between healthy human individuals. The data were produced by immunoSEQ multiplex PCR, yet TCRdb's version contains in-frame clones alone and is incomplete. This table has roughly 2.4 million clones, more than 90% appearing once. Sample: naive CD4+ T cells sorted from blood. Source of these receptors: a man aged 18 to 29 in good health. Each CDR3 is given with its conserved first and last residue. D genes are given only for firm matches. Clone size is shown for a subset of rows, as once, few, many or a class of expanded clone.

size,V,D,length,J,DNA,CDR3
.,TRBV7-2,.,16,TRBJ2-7,TGTGCCAGCAGCACCCGCCGCCCAGGGGGGTCCTACGAGCAGTACTTC,CASSTRRPGGSYEQYF
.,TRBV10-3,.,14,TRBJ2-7,TGTGCCATCAGTGATTGGGGGTCCCCGGCGGGGCAGTACTTC,CAISDWGSPAGQYF
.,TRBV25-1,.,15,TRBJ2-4,TGTGCCAGCGAGCCCGATAGACGGGGTACAGGCATTCAGTACTTC,CASEPDRRGTGIQYF
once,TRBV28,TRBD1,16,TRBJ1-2,TGTGCCAGCAGTCCCTCTGCTGGGCAGGGGGACTATGGCTACACCTTC,CASSPSAGQGDYGYTF
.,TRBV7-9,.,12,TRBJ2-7,TGTGCCAGCAGCTTAGATCTCTCCGAGCAGTACTTC,CASSLDLSEQYF
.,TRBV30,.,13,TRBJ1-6,TGTGCCTGGAGGGTGGACGGGGGTTCACCCCTCCACTTT,CAWRVDGGSPLHF
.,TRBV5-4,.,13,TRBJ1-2,TGTGCCAGCAGCTTGGTGGCAGACTATGGCTACACCTTC,CASSLVADYGYTF
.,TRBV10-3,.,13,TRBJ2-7,TGTGCCATCATGAACGGTCTCTCCTACGAGCAGTACTTC,CAIMNGLSYEQYF
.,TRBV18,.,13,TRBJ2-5,TGTGCCAGCTCACTTGGAGTAAAAGAGACCCAGTACTTC,CASSLGVKETQYF
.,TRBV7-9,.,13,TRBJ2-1,TGTGCCAGCAGCTTAATCACGGGCAATGAGCAGTTCTTC,CASSLITGNEQFF
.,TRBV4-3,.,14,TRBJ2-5,TGCGCCAGCAGCCAAGAGTGGCTTCAAGAGACCCAGTACTTC,CASSQEWLQETQYF
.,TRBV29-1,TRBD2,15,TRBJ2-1,TGCAGCTCTCCAACCGGGCTAGCGGGATACAATGAGCAGTTCTTC,CSSPTGLAGYNEQFF
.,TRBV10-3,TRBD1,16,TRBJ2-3,TGTGCCATCAGTGAGTCGTGGGACAGGGGACGAGATACGCAGTATTTT,CAISESWDRGRDTQYF
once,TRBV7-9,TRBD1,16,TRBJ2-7,TGTGCCAGCAGCTTAGGTTGGGGAAGGACAGGGGGCGAGCAGTACTTC,CASSLGWGRTGGEQYF
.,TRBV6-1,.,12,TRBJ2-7,TGTGCCACCATCAGGGGATCCTACGAGCAGTACTTC,CATIRGSYEQYF
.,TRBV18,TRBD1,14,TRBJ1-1,TGTGCCAGCTCACCCGGACAGGTCTCGGGTGAAGCTTTCTTT,CASSPGQVSGEAFF
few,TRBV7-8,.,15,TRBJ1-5,TGTGCCAGCAGCTTAGCCCGTGCTGGTCAGGGGCCCCAGCATTTT,CASSLARAGQGPQHF
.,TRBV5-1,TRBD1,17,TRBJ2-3,TGCGCCAGCAGGGGGAGACAGGGGATGGTGGACACAGATACGCAGTATTTT,CASRGRQGMVDTDTQYF
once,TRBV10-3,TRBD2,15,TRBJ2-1,TGTGCCATCAGTGATGGTAGCGGGCTAATCAATGAGCAGTTCTTC,CAISDGSGLINEQFF
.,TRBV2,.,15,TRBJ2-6,TGTGCCAGCAGGGGCACTACCTCTGGGGCCAACGTCCTGACTTTC,CASRGTTSGANVLTF
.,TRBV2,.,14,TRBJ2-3,TGTGCCATCACGCGCAACACACACACAGATACGCAGTATTTT,CAITRNTHTDTQYF
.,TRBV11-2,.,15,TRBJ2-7,TGTGCCAGCAGCCGAGGAGGCTCTCGAGCCTACGAGCAGTACTTC,CASSRGGSRAYEQYF